A single T cell receptor beta chain is shown here with its context. The repertoire was sequenced with immunoSEQ multiplex PCR; TCRdb's copy has only in-frame clones and lacks some. The data contain over 250,000 clones, more than 70% of them seen just once; the ten biggest clones take up 5.3%. The CDR3 has 16 amino acids. Looked up from germline, CDR1 is SQVTM and CDR2 is ANQGSEA. Germline trimming cut 1 base from V and 6 bases from J; bases unmatched to any gene: 9. These data originate in a study of blood T cell repertoires in COVID-19. Sequenced input: PBMCs or T cells enriched from blood (not recorded which). The sequence was collected from a woman in her 30s who had recovered from COVID-19. The chain carries TRBV29-1 and TRBJ1-2, with 12 bases identical to TRBD1. The CDR3 DNA follows: TGCAGCGTTGAAGCCGGGACAGGGGGCTATCGACATGGCTACACCTTC. The encoded protein is CSVEAGTGGYRHGYTF. Full variable domain (missing parts from reference TRBV29-1 and TRBJ1-2): SAVISQKPSRDICQRGTSLTIQCQVDSQVTMMFWYRQQPGQSLTLIATANQGSEATYESGFVIDKFPISRPNLTFSTLTVSNMSPEDSSIYLCSVEAGTGGYRHGYTFGSGTRLTVV.